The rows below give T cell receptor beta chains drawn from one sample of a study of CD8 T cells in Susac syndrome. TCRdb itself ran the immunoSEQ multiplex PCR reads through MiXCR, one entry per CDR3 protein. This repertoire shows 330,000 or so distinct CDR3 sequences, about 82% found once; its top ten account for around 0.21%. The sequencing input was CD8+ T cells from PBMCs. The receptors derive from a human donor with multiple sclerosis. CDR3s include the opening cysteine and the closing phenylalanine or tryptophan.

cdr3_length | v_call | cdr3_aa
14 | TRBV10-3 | CAISEGSSYNEQFF
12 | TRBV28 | CASSFPGGTYTF
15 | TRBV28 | CASSFEEGVYNEQFF
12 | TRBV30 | CAWSVSGGEQFF
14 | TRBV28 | CASSLEGGFDGYTF
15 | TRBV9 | CASSQGQGKGNEQFF
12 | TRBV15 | CATRREGGTQYF
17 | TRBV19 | CASSTLLAGTSTDTQYF
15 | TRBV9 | CASSVAPGQNTEAFF
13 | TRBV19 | CASSIGGINEQFF
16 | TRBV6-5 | CASSSPGTTGSYEQYF
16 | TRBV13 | CASSLGRTVPNYGYTF
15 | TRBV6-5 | CASSYGTGATYEQYF
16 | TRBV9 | CASSARLAGGPGELFF
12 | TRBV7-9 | CAGEQVTDTQYF
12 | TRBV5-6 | CASSLVVSSYTF
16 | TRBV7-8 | CASSLAGVAEAYEQYF
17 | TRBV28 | CASRKPPRLTSYYEQYF
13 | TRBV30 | CAWRAPGQHEQFF
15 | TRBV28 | CASRAQGTGNYEQYF